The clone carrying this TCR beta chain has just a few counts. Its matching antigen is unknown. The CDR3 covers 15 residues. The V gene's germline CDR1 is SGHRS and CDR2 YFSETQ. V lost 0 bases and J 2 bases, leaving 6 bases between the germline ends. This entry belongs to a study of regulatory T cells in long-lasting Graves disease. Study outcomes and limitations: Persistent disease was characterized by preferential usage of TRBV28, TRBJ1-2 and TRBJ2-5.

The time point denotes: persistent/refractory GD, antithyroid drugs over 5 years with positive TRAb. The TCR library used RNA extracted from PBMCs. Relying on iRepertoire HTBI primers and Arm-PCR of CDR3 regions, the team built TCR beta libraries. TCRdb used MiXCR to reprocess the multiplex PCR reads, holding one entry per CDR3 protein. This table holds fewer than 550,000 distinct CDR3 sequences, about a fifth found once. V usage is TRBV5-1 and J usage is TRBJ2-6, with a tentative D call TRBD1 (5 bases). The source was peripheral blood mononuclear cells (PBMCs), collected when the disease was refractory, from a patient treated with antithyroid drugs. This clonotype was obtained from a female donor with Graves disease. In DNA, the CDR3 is TGCGCCAGCAGCTTGGTACAGGCTGGGGCCAACGTCCTGACTTTC. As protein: CASSLVQAGANVLTF. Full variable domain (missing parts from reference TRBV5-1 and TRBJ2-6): KAGVTQTPRYLIKTRGQQVTLSCSPISGHRSVSWYQQTPGQGLQFLFEYFSETQRNKGNFPGRFSGRQFSNSRSEMNVSTLELGDSALYLCASSLVQAGANVLTFGAGSRLTVL.